This T cell receptor beta chain is drawn from a study of OX40 agonist ivuxolimab in advanced cancers. Study-wide context: The treatment was a fully human IgG2 OX40 agonist, ivuxolimab.

Per the germline V gene, CDR1 is MDHEN and CDR2 is SYDVKM. V was cut by 4 bases and J by 6 bases, with 10 bases left in between. The CDR3 consists of 13 residues. Profiled with immunoSEQ multiplex PCR; TCRdb holds only in-frame clones, not every one. This table has 50,000 to 65,000 clones, about nine tenths appearing once. As for this clone: Its specificity is not known.

General study points: Expanded clones tended on average to be more numerous among CD8+ T cells than CD4+. Dose levels from 0.1 to 3.0 mg/kg saw CD4+ and CD8+ blood T cells expand clonally by week 6.

The sequence derives from an adult with an advanced solid tumor such as melanoma, head and neck, liver or kidney cancer. Sequenced here: CD4+ or CD8+ T cells sorted from blood, sampled in a trial of the OX40 agonist ivuxolimab. The V gene is TRBV28, the J gene TRBJ1-5; perhaps TRBD1 as D (6 bases). DNA of the CDR3: TGTGCCAGCAGTTATACAGGGCTTCAGCCCCAGCATTTT. It translates to CASSYTGLQPQHF.